The 8 T cell receptor beta chains below come from one sample, sequenced in a study of OX40 agonist ivuxolimab in advanced cancers. The protocol was immunoSEQ multiplex PCR, while the TCRdb copy is restricted to in-frame clones and leaves out a portion. The sample carries some 29,000 clones, 85% to 90% recorded once. This specimen consisted of CD4+ or CD8+ T cells sorted from blood, obtained in a trial of the OX40 agonist ivuxolimab. The receptors shown here come from an adult with an advanced solid tumor such as melanoma, head and neck, liver or kidney cancer.

This chain connects TRBV18 to TRBJ1-1; D gene ambiguous. V was pared by 0 bases and J by 3 bases, with 8 bases between. Germline V gene sequence: CDR1 KGHSH, CDR2 LQKENI. This CDR3 is 14 amino acids long. CDR3 in amino acids: CASSPPREDTEAFF. The CDR3, as DNA: TGTGCCAGCTCACCACCGCGGGAGGACACTGAAGCTTTCTTT.

The chain combines TRBV12-5 with TRBJ1-1; D uncertain. V lost 0 bases, J lost 8 bases, and 16 bases lay in between. The CDR3 totals 15 residues. Germline lookup yields CDR1 LGHNT and CDR2 FRNRAP. CDR3 residues: CASGLVQGTYGEAFF. In DNA, the CDR3 is TGTGCTAGTGGTTTGGTACAAGGCACCTACGGGGAAGCTTTCTTT.

The J gene is TRBJ2-7, the V gene TRBV7-8; 9 nucleotides match TRBD1. V dropped 7 bases and J dropped 5; count of bases not matched to a gene: 6. The CDR3 has 13 residues. CDR1 and CDR2 from the germline V gene are SGHVS and FQNEAQ. The CDR3 is CASTWTGADEQYF. CDR3 nucleotide sequence: TGTGCCAGCACCTGGACAGGGGCAGACGAGCAGTACTTC. Filled out from reference TRBV7-8 and TRBJ2-7, the complete variable domain reads GAGVSQSPRYKVAKRGQDVALRCDPISGHVSLFWYQQALGQGPEFLTYFQNEAQLDKSGLPSDRFFAERPEGSVSTLKIQRTQQEDSAVYLCASTWTGADEQYFGPGTRLTVT.

This clone appeared once. J is TRBJ2-7 and V is TRBV29-1, with 12 bases matching TRBD2. J lost 7 bases, V lost 6 bases, and 10 bases had no gene match. Germline CDR1 is SQVTM and CDR2 is ANQGSEA. This CDR3 spans 14 amino acids. The CDR3: CSVGLAGGFWEQYF. In DNA, the CDR3 is TGCAGCGTCGGTCTAGCGGGAGGGTTCTGGGAGCAGTACTTC.

The chain is built from TRBV6-9 and TRBJ2-1; the match to TRBD1 covers 10 bases. The CDR3 consists of 15 residues. Germline CDR1 MNHGY, CDR2 SVAAGI. The V gene end was trimmed by 5 bases and the J gene end by 5 bases; junction bases not matched to a gene: 6. CDR3 region: CASSKPGQGHNEQFF. As DNA, the CDR3 is TGTGCCAGCAGTAAACCGGGACAGGGGCACAATGAGCAGTTCTTC.

V gene TRBV2 combines with J gene TRBJ2-3, with 8 nucleotides matching TRBD2. V shed 7 bases and J 0 bases; nucleotides not matched to a gene: 6. Germline assignment: CDR1 SNHLY and CDR2 FYNNEI. The CDR3 loop spans 15 amino acids. The CDR3 DNA follows: TGTGCCAGCAACCGGGAGGGCCCGAGCACAGATACGCAGTATTTT. Translated, it gives CASNREGPSTDTQYF.

V is TRBV27 and J is TRBJ1-2; no firm D call. The germline V gene encodes CDR1 MNHEY and CDR2 SMNVEV (reference sequence). Trimming shortened V by 7 bases and J by 5 bases, and 23 bases separated the two germline ends. The CDR3 length is 16 residues. This CDR3 is CASKAGSGIYGYGYTF. CDR3 nucleotides: TGTGCCAGCAAGGCCGGGTCCGGAATTTACGGATATGGCTACACCTTC.

V usage is TRBV11-2 and J usage is TRBJ1-2, with D perhaps matching TRBD1 (6 bases). The CDR3 length is 15 residues. Germline loops: CDR1 SGHAT, CDR2 FQNNGV. V was clipped by 1 base and J by 6 bases, with 15 bases between them. This chain's CDR3 is CASSLAVRPGDGYTF. In DNA form, the CDR3 reads TGTGCCAGCAGCTTAGCGGTCAGGCCAGGGGATGGCTACACCTTC.